The table lists the clone carrying this TCR beta chain with many counts. Its antigen remains unknown. This sample stems from a study of CD8+CD57+ T cells in acquired aplastic anemia. Study-level information: DNA per sorted CD4+ or CD8+ sample ranged 0.2 to 27.4 ug, averaging about 3.4 ug. Study outcomes and limitations: Patients and healthy controls showed no significant CD8+ Simpson's diversity difference. The same twenty-nine CD8+ CDR3 sequences occurred in patients and in controls.

TCR beta VDJ combinations and CDR3 sequences were profiled from genomic DNA. TCRdb independently ran MiXCR on the reads; one entry per CDR3 protein. The sample records about 270,000 distinct CDR3 sequences, 55% to 65% being singletons. There are 13 residues in the CDR3. V shed 5 bases and J 5 bases; nucleotides not matched to a gene: 7. From germline, CDR1 is DFQATT and CDR2 SNEGSKA (reference sequence). This TCR was sampled from a human donor with severe aplastic anemia or a healthy control (not recorded which). The rearrangement joins TRBV20-1 to TRBJ1-1; TRBD1 matches 8 bases. Material: sorted CD4+, CD8+, or CD8+CD57+ T cells (not recorded which) from PBMCs. Here the CDR3 reads CSAPRGRGTEAFF. In DNA, the CDR3 is TGCAGTGCTCCCAGGGGGCGCGGAACTGAAGCTTTCTTT.